The clone carrying this T cell receptor beta chain was counted a single time. This specimen comes from a study of T cell changes during pregnancy in multiple sclerosis. CDR3 length: 14 amino acids. The germline CDR1 and CDR2 sequences are SNHLY and FYNNEI. V dropped 9 bases and J dropped 1 base, with 15 bases sitting between them. Sequencing was performed with immunoSEQ multiplex PCR; in TCRdb, only in-frame clones are kept and a portion is missing. Of 65,000 to 85,000 clones in the sample, approximately 90% are singletons; the top ten hold around 1.4%. The rearrangement uses TRBV2 and TRBJ1-1; D is possibly TRBD1 (6 bases). This specimen was peripheral blood, taken in the second trimester of pregnancy. The source of this sequence is a female donor with multiple sclerosis, enrolled in a pregnancy study. DNA of the CDR3: TGTGCCAGATTCGCGGCGGGGGCGAACACTGAAGCTTTCTTT. Translating gives CARFAAGANTEAFF. Supplemented by reference TRBV2 and TRBJ1-1, the full variable domain reads EPEVTQTPSHQVTQMGQEVILRCVPISNHLYFYWYRQILGQKVEFLVSFYNNEISEKSEIFDDQFSVERPDGSNFTLKIRSTKLEDSAMYFCARFAAGANTEAFFGQGTRLTVV.